Each of the 15 T cell receptor beta chains below was sequenced from the same sample in a study of blood T cell repertoires in COVID-19. The repertoire was sequenced with immunoSEQ multiplex PCR; TCRdb's copy has only in-frame clones and lacks some. The repertoire includes about 280,000 clones, 75% to 90% of them detected once, and approximately 2.2% sits in the top ten. The sequenced sample consisted of peripheral blood. The receptors were sampled from a man in his forties or fifties with acute or convalescent COVID-19.

CDR3 nucleotides: TGTGCCAGCAGCTTTCATATGGGCAGCCACGAGACCCAGTACTTC. It encodes CASSFHMGSHETQYF. The V gene is TRBV11-3, the J gene TRBJ2-5, with D unclear. The germline V gene encodes CDR1 SGHNT and CDR2 YENEEA. The CDR3 is 15 residues long. The V end lost 3 bases, the J end lost 5 bases, and 16 bases lay between the germline ends.

The rearrangement uses TRBV10-2 and TRBJ2-1, with D possibly matching TRBD2 (6 bases). Germline CDR1 WSHSY, CDR2 SAAADI. CDR3 length: 14 amino acids. V lost 4 bases and J lost 8, with 15 bases in between. This chain's CDR3 is CASSVRGPPHEQFF. In DNA form, the CDR3 reads TGCGCCAGCAGTGTGCGGGGCCCACCCCATGAGCAGTTCTTC.

This clone appeared a few times. This chain connects TRBV10-1 to TRBJ1-5; tentative D call: TRBD1 (5 bases). The V end lost 7 bases, the J end lost 5 bases, and 9 bases lay between the germline ends. The CDR3 runs 12 residues. Germline V CDR1 and CDR2: WNHNN, SYGVQD (reference sequence). CDR3 sequence reads: CASKGAHQPQHF. The DNA for the CDR3 is TGCGCCAGCAAAGGGGCGCATCAGCCCCAGCATTTT.

The gene calls are TRBV6-5 and TRBJ2-1; TRBD2 matches 10 bases. From germline, CDR1 is MNHEY and CDR2 SVGAGI. The trim removed 2 bases at V and 0 bases at J, leaving 1 base unmatched. The CDR3 sequence is 16 residues long. For the CDR3, the DNA is TGTGCCAGCAGTTACGCTAGCGGGGGCTCCTACAATGAGCAGTTCTTC. It translates to CASSYASGGSYNEQFF.

The V call is TRBV19, the J call TRBJ2-5, with 8 bases that match TRBD2. Germline CDR1 and CDR2: LNHDA and SQIVND (reference sequence). Trimming took 9 bases from V and 5 from J; bases not matched to a gene: 14. CDR3 length equals 15 residues. In DNA form, the CDR3 reads TGTGCCAGCACCCGCCTCGGGGGGGATAAGGAGACCCAGTACTTC. Protein sequence: CASTRLGGDKETQYF. Using reference TRBV19 and TRBJ2-5 for the parts outside the CDR3, the full variable domain is DGGITQSPKYLFRKEGQNVTLSCEQNLNHDAMYWYRQDPGQGLRLIYYSQIVNDFQKGDIAEGYSVSREKKESFPLTVTSAQKNPTAFYLCASTRLGGDKETQYFGPGTRLLVL.

The V call is TRBV11-2, the J call TRBJ1-6; no clear D. The CDR3 length is 15 residues. Germline V CDR1 and CDR2: SGHAT, FQNNGV. Trimming took 3 bases from V and 7 from J, leaving 13 bases between them. CDR3 bases: TGTGCCAGCAGCTTTCGGGGTTACGGGAATTCACCCCTCCACTTT. Its translation is CASSFRGYGNSPLHF.

This chain uses TRBV6-1 with TRBJ1-2, with D perhaps TRBD1 (6 bases). V was trimmed by 0 bases and J by 3 bases, leaving 14 bases between them. In germline, CDR1 is MNHNS, CDR2 SASEGT. The CDR3 loop spans 16 amino acids. In DNA form, the CDR3 reads TGTGCCAGCAGTGAAGCCGGGGGCGGGAGTTACTATGGCTACACCTTC. Amino acid sequence: CASSEAGGGSYYGYTF.

The gene calls are TRBV5-1 and TRBJ2-1; 7 bases line up with TRBD2. CDR3 length equals 16 residues. Trimming took 0 bases from V and 7 from J; bases not matched to a gene: 10. Germline CDR1 is SGHRS and CDR2 is YFSETQ. The CDR3 spells CASSLEGQGAGNEQFF. DNA of the CDR3: TGCGCCAGCAGCTTGGAAGGGCAGGGAGCGGGAAATGAGCAGTTCTTC.

CDR3 sequence reads: CASSDRRDAPYEQYF. Written as DNA, the CDR3 is TGTGCCAGCAGCGATCGGCGGGACGCTCCCTACGAGCAGTACTTC. V gene TRBV9 combines with J gene TRBJ2-7, with D tentatively TRBD2 (6 bases). V gave up 3 bases and J gave up 2 bases, with 15 bases separating them. Germline lookup yields CDR1 SGDLS and CDR2 YYNGEE. The CDR3 totals 15 residues.

This clone was counted a single time. This chain links TRBV9 with TRBJ1-2; D may be TRBD1 (5 bases). CDR1 is SGDLS and CDR2 is YYNGEE in the germline V gene. The CDR3 is made up of 14 amino acids. V dropped 4 bases and J dropped 2 bases, with 12 bases sitting between them. The DNA of the CDR3 is TGTGCCAGCAGCCCCAGACAGCAGAACTATGGCTACACCTTC. As protein: CASSPRQQNYGYTF.

The V and J genes are TRBV7-9 and TRBJ1-1; D remains ambiguous. CDR1 SEHNR and CDR2 FQNEAQ come from the germline V gene (reference sequence). Deletions cut 5 bases from V and 5 bases from J, with 15 bases between. CDR3 length: 14 amino acids. The CDR3 region is CASSLGTWRTEAFF. The CDR3 DNA reads TGTGCCAGCAGCCTGGGCACCTGGCGTACTGAAGCTTTCTTT.

V gene TRBV5-4 combines with J gene TRBJ1-2; TRBD1 aligns across 8 bases. The CDR3 sequence is 13 residues long. The J segment lost 8 bases and the V segment lost 4 bases, leaving 7 bases of the junction unmatched. The germline V gene encodes CDR1 SGHNT and CDR2 YYREEE (reference sequence). CDR3 sequence: CASSQQTGDGYTF. In nucleotides, the CDR3 is TGTGCCAGCAGCCAGCAGACAGGGGACGGCTACACCTTC.

The V and J genes are TRBV5-6 and TRBJ2-5; 8 nucleotides match TRBD2. CDR1 and CDR2 from the germline V gene are SGHDT and YYEEEE. After removal of 0 bases from V and 4 bases from J, the junction contained 8 bases not matched to a gene. The CDR3 is made up of 16 amino acids. The CDR3, as DNA: TGTGCCAGCAGCTTGGCCGGGGGGGGGCCAAGAGAGACCCAGTACTTC. Translating it yields CASSLAGGGPRETQYF.

The chain employs TRBV5-6 and TRBJ2-1; TRBD2 aligns across 7 bases. V lost 5 bases and J lost 9; bases outside the gene matches: 17. Germline-derived CDR1 and CDR2 are SGHDT and YYEEEE. The CDR3 is 16 residues long. CDR3 coding DNA: TGTGCCAGCAGAGGGATAGCGGGTCCTACCGGAAGTGAGCAGTTCTTC. It codes for CASRGIAGPTGSEQFF.

Here the CDR3 DNA reads TGTGCCAGCAGCTTTTTCCAGAACACTGAAGCTTTCTTT. Protein sequence: CASSFFQNTEAFF. This chain connects TRBV7-3 to TRBJ1-1, with D uncertain. CDR1 is SGHTA, CDR2 FQGTGA, per germline. Trimming took off 3 bases at V and 1 base at J, with 6 bases between the two ends. CDR3 size: 13 residues.